One and the same sample provided the 25 T cell receptor beta chains below, sequenced in a study of T cell responses to AZD1222 COVID-19 vaccine. The data were produced by immunoSEQ multiplex PCR, yet TCRdb's version contains in-frame clones alone and is incomplete. In the table there are 150,000 to 200,000 clones, over 80% of which are singletons. Sequencing used peripheral blood, obtained on day 0 of AZD1222 vaccination. All receptors derive from an adult in good health.

Here the CDR3 DNA reads TGCGCCAGCAGCTTGGCGGAGTCCGGGGCTGGCACCATATATTTT. Encoded protein: CASSLAESGAGTIYF. The V call is TRBV5-1, the J call TRBJ1-3, with D maybe TRBD1 (5 bases). The CDR3 runs 15 residues. Germline V lookup: CDR1 SGHRS, CDR2 YFSETQ. Trimming shortened V by 0 bases and J by 9 bases, and 16 bases separated the two germline ends.

The J gene is TRBJ2-5, the V gene TRBV24-1; 7 bases are shared with TRBD1. J was trimmed by 2 bases and V by 4 bases; bases with no gene match: 9. Per germline, CDR1 KGHDR and CDR2 SFDVKD. This CDR3 region has 16 residues. CDR3 bases: TGTGCCACCAGTGAACACGGGACAGCACAACAAGAGACCCAGTACTTC. Encoded protein: CATSEHGTAQQETQYF.

The chain is built from TRBV28 and TRBJ2-5; 10 positions match TRBD1. V shed 7 bases, J shed 3 bases, and the junction held 8 bases outside the gene matches. Germline-derived CDR1 and CDR2 are MDHEN and SYDVKM. This CDR3 has 15 amino acids. CDR3 amino acids: CASKTGGGGEETQYF. In DNA, the CDR3 is TGTGCCAGCAAGACAGGGGGCGGGGGAGAAGAGACCCAGTACTTC.

About this clone: A read error may account for a junction end that differs from germline. The V and J genes are TRBV19 and TRBJ1-1, with D hard to call. This CDR3 has 14 residues. Germline V CDR1 and CDR2: LNHDA, SQIVND (reference sequence). The CDR3 is CASRASGGNTEAFF. CDR3 DNA: TGCGCCAGTAGGGCCTCGGGCGGGAACACTGAAGCTTTCTTT.

V is TRBV19 and J is TRBJ2-7, with D possibly TRBD1 on 5 matching bases. V was pared by 3 bases and J by 7 bases, with 13 bases between. CDR1 is LNHDA and CDR2 is SQIVND in the germline V gene (reference sequence). This CDR3 spans 13 amino acids. DNA for the CDR3: TGTGCCAGTAGTATCCAGGGTAACGGTGAGCAGTACTTC. Its protein is CASSIQGNGEQYF.

V gene TRBV6-5 combines with J gene TRBJ2-7; no clear D. Between the trimmed V and J ends, which lost 6 bases and 6 bases, there was a span of 9 bases. The CDR3 is made up of 11 amino acids. Germline lookup yields CDR1 MNHEY and CDR2 SVGAGI. For the CDR3, the DNA is TGTGCCAGCAGCAGTTGGGGCGAGCAGTACTTC. As protein: CASSSWGEQYF.

The sample holds one count of this clone. V gene TRBV19 combines with J gene TRBJ2-7; 13 bases agree with TRBD2. J was trimmed by 0 bases and V by 7 bases; bases with no gene match: 3. This CDR3 has 15 amino acids. Germline V gene sequence: CDR1 LNHDA, CDR2 SQIVND (reference sequence). Here the CDR3 DNA reads TGTGCCAGTACCTGGACTAGCGGGGGCTCCTACGAGCAGTACTTC. Translating gives CASTWTSGGSYEQYF. Supplemented by reference TRBV19 and TRBJ2-7, the full variable domain reads DGGITQSPKYLFRKEGQNVTLSCEQNLNHDAMYWYRQDPGQGLRLIYYSQIVNDFQKGDIAEGYSVSREKKESFPLTVTSAQKNPTAFYLCASTWTSGGSYEQYFGPGTRLTVT.

V usage is TRBV3-1 (or the pseudogene TRBV3-2) and J usage is TRBJ2-3; 8 nucleotides match TRBD1. Trimming at V came to 1 base and at J to 1 base, leaving 4 bases not matched to a gene. The CDR3 contains 16 residues. The germline V gene has CDR1 LGHDT and CDR2 YNNKEL (reference sequence). The CDR3 reads CASSQGSQGGTDTQYF. The CDR3 coding sequence is TGTGCCAGCAGCCAAGGGTCACAGGGGGGCACAGATACGCAGTATTTT.

CDR3 amino acids: CASSYSGTGNGKLFF. Here the CDR3 DNA reads TGTGCCAGCAGTTACTCAGGGACGGGGAATGGGAAACTGTTTTTT. The chain combines TRBV6-6 with TRBJ1-4, with a tentative D call TRBD1 (5 bases). Germline V gene sequence: CDR1 MNHNY, CDR2 SVGAGI (reference sequence). The V end was cut by 0 bases, the J end by 11 bases, with 16 bases between. The CDR3 has 15 amino acids.

The V call is TRBV7-9, the J call TRBJ1-5; 7 bases fit TRBD1. J gave up 6 bases and V 1 base, and 3 bases lay outside the gene matches. CDR3 size: 14 residues. CDR1 and CDR2 from the germline V gene are SEHNR and FQNEAQ (reference sequence). The CDR3 spells CASSLEGARQPQHF. The CDR3 DNA follows: TGTGCCAGCAGCTTAGAGGGGGCCCGTCAGCCCCAGCATTTT.

This chain joins TRBV28 and TRBJ2-2; 12 bases align to TRBD1. The CDR3 sequence is 20 residues long. The V segment lost 3 bases and the J segment 0 bases; nucleotides outside the gene matches: 11. The germline gives CDR1 MDHEN, CDR2 SYDVKM. The DNA of the CDR3 is TGTGCCAGCAGTTTCCCCTTAACCGGGACAGGGGGCTCGAACACCGGGGAGCTGTTTTTT. Translating gives CASSFPLTGTGGSNTGELFF.

This chain connects TRBV6-5 to TRBJ2-7; possible D gene TRBD1, 6 bases. The germline V gene has CDR1 MNHEY and CDR2 SVGAGI. V lost 10 bases, J lost 0 bases, and 10 bases lay in between. This CDR3 has 12 amino acids. The CDR3 nucleotides are TGTGCCACCATACAGGGCTCCTACGAGCAGTACTTC. This translates into CATIQGSYEQYF.

The chain carries TRBV14 and TRBJ2-5; 11 bases are a match to TRBD1. CDR3 length: 16 residues. Trimming removed 4 bases from V and 5 bases from J; junction bases left unmatched: 9. Germline CDR1 reads SGHDN; CDR2 reads FVKESK. The CDR3 loop reads CASSRGTGGMVETQYF. The CDR3 bases are TGTGCCAGCAGCCGTGGGACAGGGGGAATGGTGGAGACCCAGTACTTC.

This chain links TRBV30 with TRBJ1-3; D ambiguous. This CDR3 has 15 residues. Trimming pared 0 bases from V and 0 bases from J, leaving 9 bases between. Germline lookup yields CDR1 GTSNPN and CDR2 SVGIG (reference sequence). Here the CDR3 reads CAWSVGPSSGNTIYF. In DNA form, the CDR3 reads TGTGCCTGGAGTGTAGGGCCTAGCTCTGGAAACACCATATATTTT.

This clone was counted between two and nine times. The chain has TRBV19 and TRBJ2-5; the D gene is possibly TRBD2 (6 bases). V was pared by 3 bases and J by 1 base, with 15 bases between. CDR1 is LNHDA and CDR2 is SQIVND in the germline V gene (reference sequence). The CDR3 consists of 16 residues. CDR3 bases: TGTGCCAGTAGTATTGGAGGGACCGGGAGCCAAGAGACCCAGTACTTC. The encoded protein is CASSIGGTGSQETQYF.

This clone has only a few counts. This chain uses TRBV4-1 with TRBJ1-5, with D possibly TRBD1 on 5 matching bases. V dropped 1 base and J dropped 3 bases, with 10 bases sitting between them. The germline V gene encodes CDR1 MGHRA and CDR2 YSYEKL. The CDR3 runs 15 residues. Here the CDR3 reads CASSQGDAYNQPQHF. CDR3 nucleotides: TGCGCCAGCAGCCAAGGGGACGCCTACAATCAGCCCCAGCATTTT.

V usage is TRBV2 and J usage is TRBJ1-1, with 8 bases matching TRBD1. The CDR3 spans 15 residues. The germline V gene has CDR1 SNHLY and CDR2 FYNNEI. J gave up 4 bases and V 3 bases, and 7 bases lay outside the gene matches. The CDR3 DNA follows: TGTGCCAGCAGTGACAGGGGGCCCGTGGGCACTGAAGCTTTCTTT. It translates to CASSDRGPVGTEAFF.

The chain is built from TRBV3-1 (or the pseudogene TRBV3-2) and TRBJ2-5, with 10 bases that match TRBD2. This CDR3 region has 15 residues. Germline V gene sequence: CDR1 LGHDT, CDR2 YNNKEL (reference sequence). V lost 4 bases and J lost 4; bases outside the gene matches: 6. The CDR3 DNA sequence: TGTGCCAGCAGCCGAGCGGGGGGGCCGGGAGAGACCCAGTACTTC. As protein: CASSRAGGPGETQYF.

CDR3 in amino acids: CASSLVAENQPQHF. The CDR3 nucleotides read TGTGCCAGCAGTTTAGTAGCGGAAAATCAGCCCCAGCATTTT. This chain joins TRBV28 and TRBJ1-5; D is unresolved. Trimming took off 2 bases at V and 4 bases at J, with 9 bases between the two ends. CDR1 MDHEN and CDR2 SYDVKM come from the germline V gene. The CDR3 has 14 residues.

This clone was counted once. V and J are TRBV5-1 and TRBJ2-3; tentative D call: TRBD1 (6 bases). The germline CDR1 and CDR2 sequences are SGHRS and YFSETQ. The length of the CDR3 is 14 residues. Deletions cut 3 bases from V and 2 bases from J, with 10 bases between. The CDR3 loop reads CASSWGQATDTQYF. The CDR3 nucleotides are TGCGCCAGCAGCTGGGGGCAAGCCACAGATACGCAGTATTTT.

The chain is built from TRBV28 and TRBJ1-5; no clear D gene. The CDR3 runs 14 residues. Germline V gives CDR1 MDHEN, CDR2 SYDVKM. V gave up 7 bases and J gave up 2 bases, with 12 bases separating them. The CDR3 loop reads CASTPGSGNQPQHF. CDR3 nucleotide sequence: TGTGCCAGCACCCCGGGCAGCGGCAATCAGCCCCAGCATTTT.

The V gene is TRBV27, the J gene TRBJ1-5; 10 positions agree with TRBD1. The CDR3 is 15 amino acids. Germline-derived CDR1 and CDR2 are MNHEY and SMNVEV (reference sequence). Unmatched junction bases numbered 6, after V lost 4 bases and J lost 6 bases. For the CDR3, the DNA is TGTGCCAGCAGTTCCAGACAGGGGGCCTCTCAGCCCCAGCATTTT. Translated, it gives CASSSRQGASQPQHF.

The V gene is TRBV18, the J gene TRBJ1-2, with 7 nucleotides matching TRBD1. Germline V gene sequence: CDR1 KGHSH, CDR2 LQKENI. V was pared by 3 bases and J by 10 bases, with 5 bases of the junction left unmatched. The CDR3 contains 12 residues. CDR3 sequence reads: CASSPGQDSYTF. The CDR3 DNA reads as TGTGCCAGCTCACCCGGACAGGATTCCTACACCTTC.

This chain joins TRBV19 and TRBJ2-2; 7 nucleotides line up with TRBD2. CDR1 is LNHDA, CDR2 SQIVND, per germline (reference sequence). The CDR3 length is 15 residues. The J segment lost 4 bases and the V segment lost 1 base, leaving 3 bases of the junction unmatched. Here the CDR3 reads CASSIGTRSTGELFF. CDR3 DNA: TGTGCCAGTAGTATAGGGACTAGAAGCACCGGGGAGCTGTTTTTT.

The chain combines TRBV2 with TRBJ1-2; D perhaps matches TRBD1 (6 bases). CDR3 length: 12 residues. V shed 7 bases and J shed 8 bases, with 14 bases lying between them. CDR1 SNHLY and CDR2 FYNNEI come from the germline V gene. The DNA for the CDR3 is TGTGCCAGCAAAGGACGGACAGCCGGCTACACCTTC. It specifies CASKGRTAGYTF.